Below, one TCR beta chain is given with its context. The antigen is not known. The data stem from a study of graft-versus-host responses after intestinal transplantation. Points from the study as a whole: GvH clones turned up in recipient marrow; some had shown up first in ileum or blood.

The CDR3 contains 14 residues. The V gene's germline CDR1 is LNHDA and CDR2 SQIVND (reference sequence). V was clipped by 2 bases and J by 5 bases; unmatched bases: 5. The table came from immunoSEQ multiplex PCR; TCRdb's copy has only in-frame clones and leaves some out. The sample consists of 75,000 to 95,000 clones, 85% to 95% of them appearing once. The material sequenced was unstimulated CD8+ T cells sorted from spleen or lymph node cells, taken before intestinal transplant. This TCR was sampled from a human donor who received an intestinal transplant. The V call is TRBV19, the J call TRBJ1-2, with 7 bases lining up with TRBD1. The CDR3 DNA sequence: TGTGCCAGTAGTATACCGGGACAGATATATGGCTACACCTTC. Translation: CASSIPGQIYGYTF.